This T cell receptor (beta chain) was recorded in a study of identical twins. In every case, the donor was a healthy Caucasian. Study-wide points: Fewer insertions marked abundant cord blood beta clonotypes; young adult naive trended weakly, memory not at all. The study based its conclusions on cross-sectional statistical analysis and did not follow the same donors.

This clonotype was counted only a few times. The target antigen is unknown. TCRdb reprocessed the 5' RACE reads via MiXCR and lists one record per CDR3 protein. The repertoire holds about 220,000 distinct CDR3 sequences, roughly 7.5% seen once, with 1.9% in the top ten. This CDR3 spans 16 amino acids. Germline loops: CDR1 DFQATT, CDR2 SNEGSKA (reference sequence). The trim removed 2 bases at V and 0 bases at J, leaving 6 bases unmatched. A further study also used this sample, focusing on yellow fever vaccine responses in identical twins.

The chain links TRBV20-1 to TRBJ2-1; 8 positions match TRBD1. The sequence came from a woman aged 18-29 years in good health. The source material was memory (CD45RO+) T cells sorted from blood. Here the CDR3 DNA reads TGCAGTGCTAGATCACGGACAGGGCGCTCCTACAATGAGCAGTTCTTC. Its protein is CSARSRTGRSYNEQFF.